This TCR beta chain derives from a study of T cells after yellow fever vaccination. TCRdb re-analysed the 5' RACE reads in MiXCR, keeping a single row per CDR3 protein. The sample includes a few hundred thousand distinct CDR3 sequences, approximately 3% of them seen just once. The CDR3 sequence is 11 residues long. V shed 7 bases and J shed 11 bases, with 14 bases lying between them. Germline CDR1 and CDR2: SEHNR and FQNEAQ (reference sequence). The rearrangement joins TRBV7-9 to TRBJ1-1; D remains ambiguous. The sequenced sample was CD4+ T cells sorted from PBMCs, obtained 10 days after the yellow fever booster vaccination. The sequence was obtained from a man between 18 and 35 years old who received the YFV17D yellow fever vaccine. CDR3 residues: CASNLFQEAFF. Written as DNA, the CDR3 is TGTGCCAGCAATCTATTTCAGGAGGCTTTCTTT. The entire variable domain, with the rest obtained from reference TRBV7-9 and TRBJ1-1, is as follows: DTGVSQNPRHKITKRGQNVTFRCDPISEHNRLYWYRQTLGQGPEFLTYFQNEAQLEKSRLLSDRFSAERPKGSFSTLEIQRTEQGDSAMYLCASNLFQEAFFGQGTRLTVV.